This TCR beta chain emerged from a study of blood T cell repertoires in COVID-19. Germline V CDR1 and CDR2: SGDLS, YYNGEE. Trimming removed 0 bases at V and 2 bases at J, with 7 bases between. This CDR3 region has 14 residues. TCRdb's table, derived via immunoSEQ multiplex PCR, lists solely in-frame clones and lacks some. The top ten hold roughly 8% of the sample, which has some 240,000 clones, roughly 79% seen once. This rearrangement joins TRBV9 to TRBJ2-3; possible D gene TRBD2, 5 bases. What was sequenced was peripheral blood. This TCR derives from a woman over 75 with COVID-19, enrolled during active disease. The CDR3 is CASSVASTTDTQYF. CDR3 DNA: TGTGCCAGCAGCGTAGCTAGCACCACAGATACGCAGTATTTT.